The rows below give T cell receptor beta chains drawn from one sample of a study of T cells in Graves' hyperthyroidism and ophthalmopathy. TCRdb analysed the multiplex PCR reads with MiXCR anew, one entry per CDR3 protein. Of about 480,000 distinct CDR3 sequences in the sample, about 20% were seen once. The specimen was blood. These receptors all stem from a woman in her 70s with Graves' ophthalmopathy. Each CDR3 is given with its conserved first and last residue. A D gene is named only where the DNA matches it firmly. Only part of the rows carry a size: once, few, many, or a class if the clone is expanded.

TRBJ1-5 | . | . | TRBV10-3 | CAISDDSNQPQHF | TGTGCCATCAGTGACGATAGCAATCAGCCCCAGCATTTT
TRBJ2-2 | many | . | TRBV7-2 | CASSPNGGTHLGGELFF | TGTGCCAGCAGCCCAAACGGCGGGACCCACCTCGGTGGGGAGCTGTTTTTT
TRBJ2-7 | many | . | TRBV12-3/TRBV12-4 | CASSLGGGSMNEQYF | TGTGCCAGCAGTTTGGGGGGCGGGAGTATGAACGAGCAGTACTTC
TRBJ1-1 | many | . | TRBV7-8 | CASSLDQNTEAFF | TGTGCCAGCAGCTTAGACCAGAACACTGAAGCTTTCTTT
TRBJ1-1 | many | . | TRBV11-2 | CASSLELGTTQAFF | TGTGCCAGCAGCTTAGAATTGGGTACAACCCAAGCTTTCTTT
TRBJ2-7 | few | . | TRBV12-3/TRBV12-4 | CASTPEAGAGRHEQYF | TGTGCCAGCACCCCCGAGGCGGGGGCCGGTAGGCACGAGCAGTACTTC
TRBJ2-1 | . | TRBD1 | TRBV7-2 | CASSAGQGTLVEQFF | TGTGCCAGCAGCGCCGGACAGGGGACCCTGGTTGAGCAGTTCTTC
TRBJ2-5 | many | TRBD2 | TRBV27 | CASSTREGLKTQYF | TGTGCCAGCAGTACCCGGGAGGGCCTAAAGACCCAGTACTTC
TRBJ2-3 | many | . | TRBV11-2 | CASTLIGIATDTQYF | TGTGCCAGCACCCTGATCGGGATTGCTACAGATACGCAGTATTTT
TRBJ1-2 | few | . | TRBV7-9 | CASSPPWGRGNYGYTF | TGTGCCAGCAGCCCCCCCTGGGGGCGGGGGAACTATGGCTACACCTTC
TRBJ2-2 | few | TRBD1 | TRBV6-2/TRBV6-3 | CASRPTGQGLTGELFF | TGTGCCAGCAGACCTACGGGACAGGGATTAACCGGGGAGCTGTTTTTT